One and the same sample provided the 6 T cell receptor beta chains below, sequenced in a study of blood T cell repertoires in COVID-19. Here immunoSEQ multiplex PCR was the method, and the copy in TCRdb shows in-frame clones only, minus some. The repertoire consists of 130,000 to 150,000 clones, with around 81% occurring once and the leading ten covering roughly 8.3%. What was sequenced was peripheral blood. These receptors all come from a human donor with acute or convalescent COVID-19. The donor label of this sample is uncertain.

In its sample, this clone was seen a few times. V and J are TRBV30 and TRBJ2-3; 9 bases are shared with TRBD1. The CDR3 is 15 residues long. Germline V gives CDR1 GTSNPN, CDR2 SVGIG (reference sequence). With V trimmed by 5 bases and J by 4 bases, 10 bases remained unmatched. As DNA, the CDR3 is TGTGCCTGGGATCCGGGACAGGGATTTGCAGATACGCAGTATTTT. Protein: CAWDPGQGFADTQYF.

The J gene is TRBJ1-2, the V gene TRBV6-4, with a tentative D call TRBD1 (5 bases). The CDR3 runs to 16 residues. V dropped 6 bases and J dropped 5 bases, with 22 bases sitting between them. Germline CDR1 reads MRHNA; CDR2 reads SNTAGT. The CDR3 sequence: CASSPYGHGGGYGYTF. The CDR3 coding sequence is TGTGCCAGCAGCCCCTACGGACACGGCGGGGGATATGGCTACACCTTC.

The V and J genes are TRBV19 and TRBJ1-3; D not certain. The CDR3 is 15 amino acids. Per the germline V gene, CDR1 is LNHDA and CDR2 is SQIVND (reference sequence). V was trimmed by 7 bases and J by 0 bases, leaving 13 bases between them. CDR3 bases: TGTGCCAGTATCCCCGGAGAGGTCTCTGGAAACACCATATATTTT. Translation gives CASIPGEVSGNTIYF.

The chain uses TRBV5-4 and TRBJ2-1; TRBD2 matches 10 bases. This CDR3 comprises 15 residues. The germline V gene encodes CDR1 SGHNT and CDR2 YYREEE (reference sequence). Losses at the gene ends were 4 bases for V and 3 bases for J; bases not matched to a gene: 4. CDR3 nucleotides: TGTGCCAGCAGCATTAGCGGGGGGAACTACAATGAGCAGTTCTTC. As protein: CASSISGGNYNEQFF.

This clone was counted once. This chain joins TRBV10-3 and TRBJ1-1; D is unclear. Germline V CDR1 and CDR2: ENHRY, SYGVKD. The ends were cut back, 5 bases at V and 0 bases at J, with 13 bases in the middle. CDR3 length: 15 amino acids. The CDR3 here is CAISQQPQMNTEAFF. The CDR3 nucleotides read TGTGCCATCAGTCAACAGCCACAAATGAACACTGAAGCTTTCTTT.

Details on this clone: This sample includes further DNA sequences coding for the same CDR3. The J gene is TRBJ2-2, the V gene TRBV9, with D tentatively TRBD1 (5 bases). The V gene lost 4 bases and the J gene lost 3 bases, with 7 bases spanning the gap. Germline loops: CDR1 SGDLS, CDR2 YYNGEE. The CDR3 has 13 residues. The CDR3 coding sequence is TGTGCCAGCAGCCCCAGGGACACCGGGGAGCTGTTTTTT. It codes for CASSPRDTGELFF.